Here is one T cell receptor beta chain with its context. Its target is unknown. The record originates from a study of cytomegalovirus exposure and HLA in healthy donors. General study results and limits: According to a later analysis, most TCR beta chains associated with CMV appeared HLA-restricted.

Healthy bone marrow donors formed the donor group. Use of 60 Vbeta and 13 Jbeta primers characterized the PCR. TCRdb's copy holds only in-frame clones and misses some; the assay was immunoSEQ multiplex PCR. This table has 130,000 or so clones, 60% to 80% appearing once. This CDR3 is built from 14 residues. Germline CDR1 SGDLS, CDR2 YYNGEE. Trimming pared 0 bases from V and 4 bases from J, leaving 10 bases between. Sequenced material: PBMCs. The sequence was obtained from a middle-aged man in good health and CMV-seropositive. The chain uses TRBV9 and TRBJ1-2; no clear D gene. For the CDR3, the DNA is TGTGCCAGCAGCGTAGATCTCAGGTCCTATGGCTACACCTTC. Protein: CASSVDLRSYGYTF.